The present T cell receptor beta chain was sequenced within a study of T cell changes during pregnancy in multiple sclerosis. Some clones are missing from TCRdb's copy, which holds only in-frame ones; the method was immunoSEQ multiplex PCR. The sample holds roughly 97,000 clones, over 75% seen once. The CDR3 runs to 17 residues. V shed 5 bases, J shed 6 bases, and the junction held 19 bases outside the gene matches. Germline assignment: CDR1 SQVTM and CDR2 ANQGSEA. The chain carries TRBV29-1 and TRBJ1-1; 9 nucleotides agree with TRBD1. The specimen was peripheral blood, collected in the second trimester of pregnancy. The receptor's source is a female donor in good health, enrolled as a control in a pregnancy study. The CDR3 DNA is TGCAGCGTTCCCTCACAGGGGGCCATTCTGGGAACTTCTGAAGCTTTCTTT. This encodes CSVPSQGAILGTSEAFF.